This is a list of T cell receptor beta chains from one sample in a study of T cells after yellow fever vaccination. TCRdb independently ran MiXCR on the 5' RACE reads; one entry per CDR3 protein. The sample contains around 610,000 distinct CDR3 sequences, about 13% of which appear only once. This specimen was PBMCs, taken on the day of the yellow fever booster vaccination. Receptor source: a man aged 25-45 years who received the YFV17D yellow fever vaccine. The conserved cysteine and the conserved F or W are not part of the CDR3 here.

V gene	J gene	CDR3 protein
TRBV10-3	TRBJ2-1	AIRGGAYNEQF
TRBV9	TRBJ1-2	ASSVAPGLDRGP
TRBV10-3	TRBJ2-2	AIRAPGNPTGELF
TRBV12-5	TRBJ2-3	ASGLGNSNRDTQY
TRBV7-2	TRBJ2-2	ASSFRALDTGELF
TRBV19	TRBJ2-1	ASSISRGGEQF
TRBV20-1	TRBJ2-7	SASGDSSYEQY
TRBV12-3/TRBV12-4	TRBJ2-2	ASVSSPGELF
TRBV9	TRBJ2-2	ASSVQGSGELF
TRBV12-3/TRBV12-4	TRBJ2-1	ASSLAGGSQEQF
TRBV27	TRBJ2-5	ASSPRIERQETQY
TRBV5-1	TRBJ2-1	ASSLGSAYNEQF
TRBV5-1	TRBJ1-1	ASSFTGRDTEAF
TRBV7-9	TRBJ1-1	ASSLFRQRNTEAF
TRBV5-1	TRBJ2-7	ASSPGNVYEQY
TRBV10-3	TRBJ2-3	AISLETQY
TRBV10-1	TRBJ2-7	ASSESVTDEQY
TRBV10-3	TRBJ1-5	AISGENQPQH
TRBV20-1	TRBJ2-5	SARDQLGQETQY
TRBV9	TRBJ1-5	ASSPTYSNQPQH
TRBV27	TRBJ2-5	ASSLSRGVVETQY
TRBV27	TRBJ2-1	ASSSQPPRYNEQF
TRBV5-1	TRBJ2-1	ASSLEVDNNEQF
TRBV12-3/TRBV12-4	TRBJ2-2	ASSPAGGGALVGELF
TRBV3-1	TRBJ2-1	ASSQDLSAGPSEQF
TRBV5-1	TRBJ2-7	ASSLRRGRRPFSEQY
TRBV20-1	TRBJ2-7	SARPPAEGEQY
TRBV12-3/TRBV12-4	TRBJ2-3	ASSLRDRHGTQY
TRBV12-3/TRBV12-4	TRBJ1-6	ASNDGSSYNSPLH
TRBV7-2	TRBJ2-3	ASSSLRGGVDADTQY
TRBV12-5	TRBJ1-1	ASGLVGQVEAF
TRBV4-3	TRBJ2-5	ASSPQLSIETQY
TRBV5-1	TRBJ1-2	ASSLGDSPGITSYGYT